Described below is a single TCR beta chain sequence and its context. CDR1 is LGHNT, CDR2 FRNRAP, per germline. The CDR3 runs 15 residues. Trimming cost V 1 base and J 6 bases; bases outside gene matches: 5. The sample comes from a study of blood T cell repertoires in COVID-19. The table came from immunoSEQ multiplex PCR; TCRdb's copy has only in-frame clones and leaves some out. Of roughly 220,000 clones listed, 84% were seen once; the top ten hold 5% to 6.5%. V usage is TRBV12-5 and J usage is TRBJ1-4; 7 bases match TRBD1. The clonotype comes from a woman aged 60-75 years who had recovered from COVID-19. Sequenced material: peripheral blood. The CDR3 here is CASGLGEQGDEKLFF. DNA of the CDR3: TGTGCTAGTGGTTTGGGAGAGCAGGGGGATGAAAAACTGTTTTTT. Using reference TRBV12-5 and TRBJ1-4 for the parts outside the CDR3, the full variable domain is DARVTQTPRHKVTEMGQEVTMRCQPILGHNTVFWYRQTMMQGLELLAYFRNRAPLDDSGMPKDRFSAEMPDATLATLKIQPSEPRDSAVYFCASGLGEQGDEKLFFGSGTQLSVL.